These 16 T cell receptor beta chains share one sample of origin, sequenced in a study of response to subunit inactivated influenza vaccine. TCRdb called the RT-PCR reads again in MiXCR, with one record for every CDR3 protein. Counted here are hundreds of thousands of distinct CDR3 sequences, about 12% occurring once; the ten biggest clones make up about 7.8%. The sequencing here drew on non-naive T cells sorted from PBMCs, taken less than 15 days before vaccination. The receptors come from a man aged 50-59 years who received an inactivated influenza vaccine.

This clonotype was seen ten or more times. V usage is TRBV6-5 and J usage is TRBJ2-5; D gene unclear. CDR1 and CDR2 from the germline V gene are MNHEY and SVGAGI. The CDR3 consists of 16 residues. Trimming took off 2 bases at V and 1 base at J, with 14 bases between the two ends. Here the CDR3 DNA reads TGTGCCAGCAGTTACGCCTCCATGAACGGCCAAGAGACCCAGTACTTC. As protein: CASSYASMNGQETQYF.

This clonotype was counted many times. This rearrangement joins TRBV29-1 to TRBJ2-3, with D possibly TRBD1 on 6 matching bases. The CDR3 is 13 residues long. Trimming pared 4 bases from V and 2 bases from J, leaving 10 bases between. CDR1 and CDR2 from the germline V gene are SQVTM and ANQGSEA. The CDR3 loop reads CSVAGDLTDTQYF. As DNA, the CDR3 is TGCAGCGTTGCAGGGGATCTCACAGATACGCAGTATTTT.

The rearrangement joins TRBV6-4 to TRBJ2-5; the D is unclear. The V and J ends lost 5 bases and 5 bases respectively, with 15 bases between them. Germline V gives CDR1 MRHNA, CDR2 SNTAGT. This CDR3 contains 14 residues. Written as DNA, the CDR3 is TGTGCCAGCAGTACTATAAGAGCCCGGGAGACCCAGTACTTC. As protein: CASSTIRARETQYF.

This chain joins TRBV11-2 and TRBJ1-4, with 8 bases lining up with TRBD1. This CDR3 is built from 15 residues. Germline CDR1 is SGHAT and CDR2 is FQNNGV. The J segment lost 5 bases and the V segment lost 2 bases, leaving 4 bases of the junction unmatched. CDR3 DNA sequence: TGTGCCAGCAGCTTAATTAGGACAGGGAATGAAAAACTGTTTTTT. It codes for CASSLIRTGNEKLFF.

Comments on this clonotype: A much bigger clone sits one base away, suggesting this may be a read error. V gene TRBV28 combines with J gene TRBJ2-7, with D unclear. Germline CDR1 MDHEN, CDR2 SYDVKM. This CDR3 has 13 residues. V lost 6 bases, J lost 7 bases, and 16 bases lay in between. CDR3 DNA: TGTGCCAGCAGCCCCTGGAAGCTGGGAGAGCAGTACTTC. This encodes CASSPWKLGEQYF.

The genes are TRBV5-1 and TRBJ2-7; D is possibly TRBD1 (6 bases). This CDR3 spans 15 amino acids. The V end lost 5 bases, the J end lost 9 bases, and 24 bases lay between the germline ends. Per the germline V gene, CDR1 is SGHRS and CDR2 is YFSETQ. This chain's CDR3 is CASSGTPGPTNGQYF. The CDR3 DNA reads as TGCGCCAGCAGTGGGACACCGGGACCCACAAACGGGCAGTACTTC.

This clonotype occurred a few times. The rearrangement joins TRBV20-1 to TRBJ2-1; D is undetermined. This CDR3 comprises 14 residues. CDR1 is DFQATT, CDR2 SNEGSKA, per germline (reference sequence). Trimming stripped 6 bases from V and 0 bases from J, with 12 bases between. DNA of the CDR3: TGCAGTGCCCCCGGATCGAGCTCCTACAATGAGCAGTTCTTC. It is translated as CSAPGSSSYNEQFF.

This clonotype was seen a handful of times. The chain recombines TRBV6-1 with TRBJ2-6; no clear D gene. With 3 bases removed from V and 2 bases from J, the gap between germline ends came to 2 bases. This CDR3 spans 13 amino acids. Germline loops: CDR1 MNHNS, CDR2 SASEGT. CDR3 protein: CASSDTGANVLTF. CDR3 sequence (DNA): TGTGCCAGCAGTGATACTGGGGCCAACGTCCTGACTTTC.

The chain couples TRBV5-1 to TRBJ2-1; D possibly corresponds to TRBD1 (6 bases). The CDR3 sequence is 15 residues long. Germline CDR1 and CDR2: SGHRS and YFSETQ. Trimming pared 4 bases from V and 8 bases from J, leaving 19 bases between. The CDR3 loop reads CASSVGAIYNDEQFF. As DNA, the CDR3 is TGCGCCAGCAGCGTGGGGGCTATCTACAATGATGAGCAGTTCTTC.

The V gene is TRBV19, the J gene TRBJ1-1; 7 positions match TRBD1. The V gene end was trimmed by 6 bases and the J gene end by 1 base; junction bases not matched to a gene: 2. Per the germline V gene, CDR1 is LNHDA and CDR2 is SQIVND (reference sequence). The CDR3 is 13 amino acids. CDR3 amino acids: CASRTGSNTEAFF. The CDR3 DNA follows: TGTGCCAGTAGGACAGGGTCGAACACTGAAGCTTTCTTT.

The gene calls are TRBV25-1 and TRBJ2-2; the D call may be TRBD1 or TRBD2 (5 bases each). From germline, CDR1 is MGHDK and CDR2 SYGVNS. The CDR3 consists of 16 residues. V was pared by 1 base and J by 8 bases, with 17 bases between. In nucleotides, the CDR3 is TGTGCCAGCAGTGAATTTCCCAGGGCCAGGAGGGGGGAGCTGTTTTTT. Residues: CASSEFPRARRGELFF.

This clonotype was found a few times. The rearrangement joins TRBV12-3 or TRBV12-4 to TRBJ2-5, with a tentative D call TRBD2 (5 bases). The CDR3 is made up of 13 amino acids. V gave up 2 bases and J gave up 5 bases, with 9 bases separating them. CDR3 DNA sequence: TGTGCCAGCAGTTTACTCCAGCGGGAGACCCAGTACTTC. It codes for CASSLLQRETQYF.

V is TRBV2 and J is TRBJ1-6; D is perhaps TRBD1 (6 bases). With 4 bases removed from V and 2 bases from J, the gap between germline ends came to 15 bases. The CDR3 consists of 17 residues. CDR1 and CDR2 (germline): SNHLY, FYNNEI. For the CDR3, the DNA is TGTGCCAGCAGTGGGGTTCGGGGGCACACCTATAATTCACCCCTCCACTTT. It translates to CASSGVRGHTYNSPLHF.

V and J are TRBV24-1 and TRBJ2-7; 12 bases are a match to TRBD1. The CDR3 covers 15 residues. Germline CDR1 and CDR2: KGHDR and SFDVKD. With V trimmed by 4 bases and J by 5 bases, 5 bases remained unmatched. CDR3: CATSETGQGADEQYF. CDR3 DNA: TGTGCCACCAGTGAAACGGGACAGGGGGCCGACGAGCAGTACTTC.

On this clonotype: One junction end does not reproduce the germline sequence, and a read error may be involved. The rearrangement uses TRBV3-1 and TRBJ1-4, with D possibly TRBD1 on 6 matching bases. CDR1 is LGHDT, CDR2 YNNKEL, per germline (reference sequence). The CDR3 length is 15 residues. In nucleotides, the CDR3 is TGTGCCAGCAGCCAAGATCGTATAGCGGGGACACCCACATATTTT. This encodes CASSQDRIAGTPTYF.

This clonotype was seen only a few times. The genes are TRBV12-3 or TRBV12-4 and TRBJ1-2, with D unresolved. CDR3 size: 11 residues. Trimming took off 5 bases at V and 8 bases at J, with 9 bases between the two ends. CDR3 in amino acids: CASSRLRGYTF. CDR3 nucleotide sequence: TGTGCCAGCAGTCGACTTAGGGGCTACACCTTC.